Following are 24 T cell receptor beta chains from one sample sequenced in a study of blood T cell repertoires in COVID-19. Only in-frame clones appear in the TCRdb table, and some are missing; sequencing was by immunoSEQ multiplex PCR. The table records about 370,000 clones, 80% to 90% of them present only once. The source material was peripheral blood. The receptors shown here come from a young woman with COVID-19, enrolled during active disease.

The chain employs TRBV18 and TRBJ2-2; 13 nucleotides align to TRBD2. The V gene end was trimmed by 1 base and the J gene end by 5 bases; junction bases not matched to a gene: 1. The CDR3 sequence is 16 residues long. Germline CDR1 reads KGHSH; CDR2 reads LQKENI. The CDR3 DNA follows: TGTGCCAGCTCACCACAGACTAGCGGGAGGACCGGGGAGCTGTTTTTT. Its translation is CASSPQTSGRTGELFF.

Note on this clone: An end of the junction differs from the germline gene, which may be a read error. This rearrangement joins TRBV27 to TRBJ1-4, with 9 bases fitting TRBD1. Germline CDR1 is MNHEY and CDR2 is SMNVEV (reference sequence). The CDR3 consists of 13 residues. The CDR3 region is CASSSRQGGAEIF. The DNA of the CDR3 is TGTGCCAGCAGTTCCCGACAGGGGGGTGCCGAGATTTTT.

The V gene is TRBV19, the J gene TRBJ2-1; the match to TRBD2 covers 12 bases. Per germline, CDR1 LNHDA and CDR2 SQIVND (reference sequence). The CDR3 length is 19 residues. V was clipped by 3 bases and J by 2 bases; unmatched bases: 11. CDR3 bases: TGTGCCAGTAGTATTCTACTAGCGGGAGGACCCAGACCCTACAATGAGCAGTTCTTC. Translation: CASSILLAGGPRPYNEQFF.

The rearrangement links TRBV30 to TRBJ1-5; 7 bases agree with TRBD1. J lost 3 bases, V lost 6 bases, and 5 bases had no gene match. CDR1 is GTSNPN and CDR2 is SVGIG in the germline V gene (reference sequence). The length of the CDR3 is 13 residues. CDR3 in DNA: TGTGCCTGCCCGCAGGGGGACAATCAGCCCCAGCATTTT. Translation: CACPQGDNQPQHF.

The chain joins TRBV19 to TRBJ1-1; the D is unclear. Trimming took 4 bases from V and 6 from J, leaving 12 bases between them. This CDR3 region has 13 residues. Per germline, CDR1 LNHDA and CDR2 SQIVND (reference sequence). CDR3 in DNA: TGTGCCAGTAGTACCGGACTTTTGGCTGAAGCTTTCTTT. Amino acid sequence: CASSTGLLAEAFF.

The chain combines TRBV27 with TRBJ2-7; D gene ambiguous. V was trimmed by 1 base and J by 0 bases, leaving 7 bases between them. The germline CDR1 and CDR2 sequences are MNHEY and SMNVEV (reference sequence). The CDR3 is 14 amino acids. Written as DNA, the CDR3 is TGTGCCAGCAGTTTATTAGTCGGCTCCTACGAGCAGTACTTC. Translated, it gives CASSLLVGSYEQYF.

The V gene is TRBV2, the J gene TRBJ1-3; D is possibly TRBD1 (5 bases). Germline V gene lookup returns CDR1 SNHLY and CDR2 FYNNEI. The V end lost 2 bases, the J end lost 4 bases, and 12 bases lay between the germline ends. The CDR3 spans 15 residues. CDR3 bases: TGTGCCAGCAGTGAATGGAGGGGCTCGGGAAACACCATATATTTT. This sequence encodes CASSEWRGSGNTIYF.

The rearrangement uses TRBV28 and TRBJ1-2; 10 bases are a match to TRBD1. This CDR3 is 13 amino acids long. J was trimmed by 4 bases and V by 8 bases; bases with no gene match: 4. Germline CDR1 MDHEN, CDR2 SYDVKM. CDR3 region: CASGGDRGYGYTF. CDR3 in DNA: TGTGCCAGCGGAGGGGACAGGGGCTATGGCTACACCTTC.

This sequence joins TRBV28 and TRBJ2-5; 9 bases are shared with TRBD2. Per germline, CDR1 MDHEN and CDR2 SYDVKM. This CDR3 is built from 16 residues. V was pared by 6 bases and J by 1 base, with 9 bases of the junction left unmatched. CDR3 sequence reads: CASSGRRGGRQETQYF. For the CDR3, the DNA is TGTGCCAGCAGCGGGCGGCGGGGGGGCCGCCAAGAGACCCAGTACTTC.

The chain is built from TRBV2 and TRBJ1-5; D call uncertain. The germline V gene encodes CDR1 SNHLY and CDR2 FYNNEI. Trimming shortened V by 4 bases and J by 9 bases, and 10 bases separated the two germline ends. This CDR3 is 12 amino acids long. The DNA for the CDR3 is TGTGCCAGCAGTGTCGGAGTGCGGCCCCAGCATTTT. Encoded protein: CASSVGVRPQHF.

V gene TRBV7-2 combines with J gene TRBJ2-7, with a possible D match to TRBD2 (6 bases). Trimming stripped 1 base from V and 0 bases from J, with 10 bases between. This CDR3 is built from 15 residues. Germline CDR1 and CDR2: SGHTA and FQGNSA. The CDR3 spells CASSLVAGGSYEQYF. The CDR3 DNA reads as TGTGCCAGCAGCTTAGTGGCCGGGGGCTCCTACGAGCAGTACTTC.

The rearrangement links TRBV6-2 or TRBV6-3 to TRBJ2-7, with 10 bases aligning to TRBD1. Per germline, CDR1 MNHEY and CDR2 SVGEGT. The CDR3 covers 16 residues. The V gene end was trimmed by 2 bases and the J gene end by 1 base; junction bases not matched to a gene: 5. The CDR3: CASSYRDRGRSYEQYF. DNA for the CDR3: TGTGCCAGCAGTTACCGGGACAGGGGAAGGTCCTACGAGCAGTACTTC.

The chain carries TRBV27 and TRBJ2-2; 8 nucleotides match TRBD1. CDR1 and CDR2 from the germline V gene are MNHEY and SMNVEV (reference sequence). CDR3 size: 13 residues. Trimming took 5 bases from V and 9 from J; bases not matched to a gene: 5. CDR3 sequence (DNA): TGTGCCAGCAGTCCGTCAGGGGGCTGGGAGCTGTTTTTT. As protein: CASSPSGGWELFF.

The rearrangement uses TRBV27 and TRBJ1-5; D unresolved. CDR3 length: 14 residues. V lost 5 bases and J lost 3, with 11 bases in between. The V gene's germline CDR1 is MNHEY and CDR2 SMNVEV (reference sequence). The CDR3 here is CASSRGINNQPQHF. CDR3 coding DNA: TGTGCCAGCAGTCGGGGAATCAACAATCAGCCCCAGCATTTT.

The genes are TRBV11-3 and TRBJ1-3; a possible D gene is TRBD1 (6 bases). This CDR3 is built from 14 residues. CDR1 and CDR2 (germline): SGHNT, YENEEA. Trimming left V 5 bases short and J 2 bases short, with 10 bases between. The CDR3 loop is CASSERQAGNTIYF. CDR3 nucleotides: TGTGCCAGCAGCGAGCGACAGGCTGGAAACACCATATATTTT.

The rearrangement uses TRBV2 and TRBJ2-3, with 10 bases aligning to TRBD2. This CDR3 region has 17 residues. With 5 bases clipped from V and 2 bases from J, the junction kept 10 bases outside the gene matches. The germline CDR1 and CDR2 sequences are SNHLY and FYNNEI. CDR3 sequence (DNA): TGTGCCAGCAGTCCTTCAGCGGGAGGGCCCAACACAGATACGCAGTATTTT. Its protein product is CASSPSAGGPNTDTQYF. Full variable domain (rest looked up from reference TRBV2 and TRBJ2-3): EPEVTQTPSHQVTQMGQEVILRCVPISNHLYFYWYRQILGQKVEFLVSFYNNEISEKSEIFDDQFSVERPDGSNFTLKIRSTKLEDSAMYFCASSPSAGGPNTDTQYFGPGTRLTVL.

This CDR3 is CASSLTGANTGELFF. The CDR3 nucleotides read TGTGCCAGCAGTTTGACAGGGGCAAACACCGGGGAGCTGTTTTTT. The chain employs TRBV5-4 and TRBJ2-2; 8 positions match TRBD1. Per germline, CDR1 SGHNT and CDR2 YYREEE (reference sequence). The J segment lost 2 bases and the V segment lost 5 bases, leaving 5 bases of the junction unmatched. The CDR3 loop spans 15 amino acids.

This clone was seen repeatedly, ten times or more. V and J are TRBV10-3 and TRBJ1-2; 9 nucleotides line up with TRBD1. Trimming cost V 6 bases and J 4 bases; bases outside gene matches: 9. The CDR3 consists of 15 residues. Looked up from germline, CDR1 is ENHRY and CDR2 is SYGVKD. The CDR3 is CAISTGTGPIYGYTF. The CDR3 bases are TGTGCCATCAGCACCGGGACAGGGCCTATCTATGGCTACACCTTC.

In its sample, this clone was seen a few times. The chain joins TRBV27 to TRBJ2-2; no clear D gene. In germline, CDR1 is MNHEY, CDR2 SMNVEV (reference sequence). The CDR3 spans 13 residues. With 6 bases removed from V and 8 bases from J, the gap between germline ends came to 13 bases. The CDR3 sequence: CASSVASGGELFF. The CDR3 coding sequence is TGTGCCAGCAGCGTTGCTAGTGGAGGGGAGCTGTTTTTT.

The rearrangement links TRBV5-1 to TRBJ2-3, with 11 bases lining up with TRBD2. Per germline, CDR1 SGHRS and CDR2 YFSETQ. The CDR3 contains 16 residues. The junction had 7 bases not matched to a gene; V was cut back by 4 bases and J by 3 bases. DNA of the CDR3: TGCGCCAGCAGCCGTTGGGGACTAGCGGAGACAGATACGCAGTATTTT. Protein sequence: CASSRWGLAETDTQYF. The full variable domain, its missing parts supplied by reference TRBV5-1 and TRBJ2-3, is KAGVTQTPRYLIKTRGQQVTLSCSPISGHRSVSWYQQTPGQGLQFLFEYFSETQRNKGNFPGRFSGRQFSNSRSEMNVSTLELGDSALYLCASSRWGLAETDTQYFGPGTRLTVL.

J is TRBJ2-7 and V is TRBV9, with 12 bases matching TRBD1. V lost 4 bases, J lost 5 bases, and 7 bases stayed unmatched. CDR3 size: 15 residues. The germline V gene encodes CDR1 SGDLS and CDR2 YYNGEE. The CDR3 DNA reads as TGTGCCAGCAGCCCGGGGACAGGGGGCTTCCACGAGCAGTACTTC. Its translation: CASSPGTGGFHEQYF.

This clone was observed a handful of times. The J gene is TRBJ2-1, the V gene TRBV4-1; D remains unclear. The CDR3 extends over 13 amino acids. V dropped 0 bases and J dropped 5 bases, with 5 bases sitting between them. Germline CDR1 is MGHRA and CDR2 is YSYEKL. Here the CDR3 reads CASSQDFNNEQFF. The CDR3 nucleotides read TGCGCCAGCAGCCAAGATTTCAACAATGAGCAGTTCTTC.

The rearrangement uses TRBV18 and TRBJ2-7, with 8 bases fitting TRBD2. Germline CDR1 reads KGHSH; CDR2 reads LQKENI. This CDR3 is 14 amino acids long. V lost 3 bases to trimming and J lost 9 bases; unmatched junction nucleotides: 10. CDR3: CASSPSGGYKGQYF. CDR3 in DNA: TGTGCCAGCTCACCCTCGGGAGGGTACAAAGGGCAGTACTTC.

This chain uses TRBV23-1 with TRBJ2-2; D is ambiguous. TRBV23-1 is given ORF status, its function remaining uncertain. The V end lost 9 bases, the J end lost 1 base, and 12 bases lay between the germline ends. The CDR3 extends over 14 amino acids. The CDR3 sequence: CASHTCLNTGELFF. DNA of the CDR3: TGCGCCAGTCACACCTGCCTGAACACCGGGGAGCTGTTTTTT.